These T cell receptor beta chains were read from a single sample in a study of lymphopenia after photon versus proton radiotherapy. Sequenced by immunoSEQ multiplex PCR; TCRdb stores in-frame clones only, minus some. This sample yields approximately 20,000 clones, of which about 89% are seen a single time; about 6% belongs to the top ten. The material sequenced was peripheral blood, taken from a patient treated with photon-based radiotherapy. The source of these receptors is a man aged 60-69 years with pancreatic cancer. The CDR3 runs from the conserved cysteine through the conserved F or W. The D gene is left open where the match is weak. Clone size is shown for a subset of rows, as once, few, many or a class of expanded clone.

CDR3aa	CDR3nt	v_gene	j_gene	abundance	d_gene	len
CASSVGQGEQFF	TGTGCCAGCAGCGTAGGGCAAGGTGAGCAGTTCTTC	TRBV9	TRBJ2-1	-	-	12
CASSLVPVQGAQETQYF	TGTGCCAGCAGCTTAGTCCCGGTTCAGGGGGCACAAGAGACCCAGTACTTC	TRBV7-2	TRBJ2-5	-	TRBD1	17
CASSLAAVSGNTIYF	TGTGCCAGCAGCTTGGCAGCCGTCTCTGGAAACACCATATATTTT	TRBV5-6	TRBJ1-3	few	-	15
CASSPGLLTNEQFF	TGTGCCAGCAGCCCGGGACTACTAACAAATGAGCAGTTCTTC	TRBV6-5	TRBJ2-1	-	TRBD2	14
CASSQDRAGGTDTQYF	TGCGCCAGCAGCCAAGATCGGGCGGGGGGCACAGATACGCAGTATTTT	TRBV4-1	TRBJ2-3	-	TRBD2	16
CATRGRGRSTDTQYF	TGTGCCACACGAGGGCGGGGGAGAAGCACAGATACGCAGTATTTT	TRBV19	TRBJ2-3	-	TRBD2	15
CASSREQGRGYNEQFF	TGTGCCAGCAGCCGGGAACAGGGGAGAGGTTACAATGAGCAGTTCTTC	TRBV5-4	TRBJ2-1	-	TRBD1	16
CASGLAGSTYNSPLHF	TGTGCCAGCGGCTTGGCCGGCAGCACATATAATTCACCCCTCCACTTT	TRBV5-4	TRBJ1-6	once	-	16
CATSRVGLDTQYF	TGTGCCACCAGCAGAGTGGGACTAGATACGCAGTATTTT	TRBV15	TRBJ2-3	-	-	13
CASSEAIRGQDTGELFF	TGTGCCAGCAGTGAAGCCATCAGGGGGCAAGACACCGGGGAGCTGTTTTTT	TRBV6-1	TRBJ2-2	-	TRBD1	17
CAIDRRKTQYF	TGCGCAATCGACAGGAGGAAGACCCAGTACTTC	TRBV10-1	TRBJ2-5	few	-	11
CASSTLTGGSEQYF	TGTGCCAGTAGTACGCTGACAGGGGGATCCGAGCAGTACTTC	TRBV19	TRBJ2-7	-	TRBD1	14
CASSLMRGDTEAFF	TGTGCCAGCAGCTTAATGAGGGGCGATACTGAAGCTTTCTTT	TRBV11-1	TRBJ1-1	-	-	14
CASKEGTEQGIYGYTF	TGTGCCAGTAAAGAAGGTACGGAACAGGGCATCTATGGCTACACCTTC	TRBV19	TRBJ1-2	-	-	16
CSVHEKTGNYGYTF	TGCAGCGTCCACGAAAAGACAGGGAACTATGGCTACACCTTC	TRBV29-1	TRBJ1-2	-	TRBD1	14
CASSATLARETQYF	TGTGCCAGCAGCGCCACTCTAGCGCGGGAGACCCAGTACTTC	TRBV5-6	TRBJ2-5	once	-	14
CASSGGIQGNTGELFF	TGCGCCAGCAGCGGGGGCATCCAAGGGAACACCGGGGAGCTGTTTTTT	TRBV5-1	TRBJ2-2	-	-	16
CASSPRDSSNEQYF	TGTGCCAGCTCACCCCGGGACAGCAGTAACGAGCAGTACTTC	TRBV18	TRBJ2-7	-	TRBD1	14
CASARDNSPLHF	TGTGCCAGCGCCCGGGACAATTCACCCCTCCACTTT	TRBV9	TRBJ1-6	few	-	12
CASSLGLNEQFF	TGCGCCAGCAGCTTGGGCCTAAACGAGCAGTTCTTC	TRBV5-1	TRBJ2-1	-	-	12
CASSSNSDRDEQYF	TGCGCCAGCAGCTCGAATTCAGACAGGGACGAGCAGTACTTC	TRBV5-1	TRBJ2-7	-	TRBD1	14
CASSPIGLSNQPQHF	TGCGCCAGCAGCCCTATTGGTTTAAGCAATCAGCCCCAGCATTTT	TRBV4-1	TRBJ1-5	-	-	15
CASSPAPSRETQYF	TGCGCCAGCAGCCCCGCCCCCAGCAGAGAGACCCAGTACTTC	TRBV4-1	TRBJ2-5	-	-	14
CASSLARTANYGYTF	TGCGCCAGCAGCTTGGCTAGGACAGCTAACTATGGCTACACCTTC	TRBV5-1	TRBJ1-2	-	-	15
CAWSRSGWNGYTF	TGTGCCTGGAGCCGTTCCGGGTGGAATGGCTACACCTTC	TRBV30	TRBJ1-2	once	-	13
CASSIRGWDNEKLFF	TGTGCCAGTAGTATCCGGGGGTGGGACAACGAAAAACTGTTTTTT	TRBV19	TRBJ1-4	-	-	15
CASSLRHEGGYTF	TGTGCCAGCAGCTTGCGGCACGAGGGTGGCTACACCTTC	TRBV11-2	TRBJ1-2	-	-	13